These 30 T cell receptor beta chains were sequenced from one sample in a study of T cells in localized non-small cell lung cancer (dated by TCRdb to the early 2020s). Libraries came from the immunoSEQ multiplex PCR assay. Drawn from immuneACCESS, this table holds only the in-frame rearrangements with V and J called that TCRdb kept. Clones are partly lost; checked studies trace under half to an unresolved V gene and leave the rest unexplained. The sample table contains about 52,000 clones; only one count was recorded for around 87% of them. Approximately 16% of the sample rests with the top ten. The specimen comprised PBMCs, sampled before any cancer treatment. Source of these receptors: a female donor with stage II lung adenocarcinoma.

This chain connects TRBV11-2 to TRBJ2-7, with 7 positions matching TRBD1. Germline trimming cut 5 bases from V and 3 bases from J; bases unmatched to any gene: 7. Germline CDR1 reads SGHAT; CDR2 reads FQNNGV. The CDR3 covers 14 residues. CDR3 nucleotide sequence: TGTGCCAGCAGCCCGCCGGGACAGATCTACGAGCAGTACTTC. This codes for CASSPPGQIYEQYF.

V usage is TRBV19 and J usage is TRBJ1-2; TRBD1 aligns across 8 bases. Per the germline V gene, CDR1 is LNHDA and CDR2 is SQIVND (reference sequence). The length of the CDR3 is 14 residues. V shed 5 bases and J 4 bases; nucleotides not matched to a gene: 6. CDR3 sequence (DNA): TGTGCCAGTAGTGAACAGGGGGTCCCCTATGGCTACACCTTC. It is translated as CASSEQGVPYGYTF.

The chain joins TRBV27 to TRBJ2-7; D may be TRBD1 or TRBD2 (5 bases each). This CDR3 is built from 14 residues. CDR1 and CDR2 from the germline V gene are MNHEY and SMNVEV (reference sequence). V was clipped by 4 bases and J by 2 bases, with 12 bases between them. CDR3 coding DNA: TGTGCCAGCAGTTACGGGGCAGAGGCCTACGAGCAGTACTTC. It is translated as CASSYGAEAYEQYF.

The table lists this clone with a count of one. The V and J genes are TRBV6-1 and TRBJ2-7; tentative D call: TRBD2 (6 bases). CDR3 length equals 13 residues. Germline CDR1 and CDR2: MNHNS and SASEGT. V lost 7 bases to trimming and J lost 0 bases, with 10 bases between them. CDR3 in DNA: TGTGCCAGCAATCGGGGGAACTCCTACGAGCAGTACTTC. Protein product: CASNRGNSYEQYF.

The V gene is TRBV2, the J gene TRBJ1-2, with TRBD1 matching over 8 bases. Germline assignment: CDR1 SNHLY and CDR2 FYNNEI. Losses at the gene ends were 6 bases for V and 2 bases for J; bases not matched to a gene: 2. CDR3 size: 13 residues. CDR3 nucleotides: TGTGCCAGCAGCCGGGACAGGAACTATGGCTACACCTTC. Translated, it gives CASSRDRNYGYTF.

This chain uses TRBV27 with TRBJ1-4; D gene unclear. The ends were cut back, 7 bases at V and 4 bases at J, with 13 bases in the middle. There are 14 residues in the CDR3. Germline CDR1 MNHEY, CDR2 SMNVEV (reference sequence). DNA for the CDR3: TGTGCCAGCACCGCGACTGGAGGTAATGAAAAACTGTTTTTT. Residues: CASTATGGNEKLFF.

The sample holds a few counts of this clone. The rearrangement uses TRBV5-1 and TRBJ2-7, with TRBD2 matching 13 bases. With 0 bases clipped from V and 5 bases from J, the junction kept 5 bases outside the gene matches. CDR1 SGHRS and CDR2 YFSETQ come from the germline V gene. CDR3 size: 16 residues. This CDR3 reads CASSLGGTSGADEQYF. The CDR3 bases are TGCGCCAGCAGCTTGGGAGGGACTAGCGGGGCCGACGAGCAGTACTTC.

This clone was detected only a few times. This sequence joins TRBV5-8 and TRBJ2-7, with 7 bases matching TRBD2. The CDR3 has 15 residues. Trimming cost V 0 bases and J 1 base; bases outside gene matches: 4. Germline CDR1 reads SGHTS; CDR2 reads YDEGEE. The CDR3 region is CASSLGAGDSYEQYF. The CDR3 DNA follows: TGTGCCAGCAGCTTGGGTGCGGGGGATTCCTACGAGCAGTACTTC.

The chain carries TRBV6-5 and TRBJ2-7; 8 bases match TRBD2. Germline CDR1 reads MNHEY; CDR2 reads SVGAGI. V lost 2 bases to trimming and J lost 4 bases; unmatched junction nucleotides: 7. The CDR3 is 15 residues long. DNA for the CDR3: TGTGCCAGCAGTTACAGAACTAGCGGCGGTTACGAGCAGTACTTC. This translates into CASSYRTSGGYEQYF.

V gene TRBV5-1 combines with J gene TRBJ2-5; 14 bases agree with TRBD2. CDR1 SGHRS and CDR2 YFSETQ come from the germline V gene. This CDR3 is 16 amino acids long. The J segment lost 3 bases and the V segment lost 4 bases, leaving 5 bases of the junction unmatched. The CDR3 reads CASSLLGLAGEETQYF. In DNA, the CDR3 is TGCGCCAGCAGCCTACTGGGACTAGCGGGGGAAGAGACCCAGTACTTC.

The V call is TRBV7-6, the J call TRBJ1-5; D is uncertain. Between the trimmed V and J ends, which lost 4 bases and 3 bases, there was a span of 4 bases. Germline assignment: CDR1 SGHVS and CDR2 FNYEAQ. The CDR3 runs 12 residues. CDR3: CASSSPNQPQHF. The CDR3 DNA is TGTGCCAGCAGCTCACCCAATCAGCCCCAGCATTTT.

This clone was found once. This chain uses TRBV6-5 with TRBJ1-2; D not certain. There are 16 residues in the CDR3. CDR1 is MNHEY and CDR2 is SVGAGI in the germline V gene. V gave up 4 bases and J gave up 4 bases, with 19 bases separating them. The DNA of the CDR3 is TGTGCCAGCAGTTGGGGAGTGTTGGGGTACGGCTATGGCTACACCTTC. Its protein product is CASSWGVLGYGYGYTF.

The chain combines TRBV11-2 with TRBJ1-2; D remains unclear. Germline CDR1 reads SGHAT; CDR2 reads FQNNGV. This CDR3 contains 14 residues. Trimming stripped 2 bases from V and 4 bases from J, with 11 bases between. The CDR3 spells CASSLFLATYGYTF. In DNA, the CDR3 is TGTGCCAGCAGCTTATTCCTGGCAACCTATGGCTACACCTTC.

The rearrangement uses TRBV29-1 and TRBJ1-3; D gene unclear. This CDR3 region has 11 residues. The ends were cut back, 6 bases at V and 5 bases at J, with 8 bases in the middle. Per the germline V gene, CDR1 is SQVTM and CDR2 is ANQGSEA. CDR3 amino acids: CSVVDRNTIYF. DNA for the CDR3: TGCAGCGTCGTCGACCGAAACACCATATATTTT.

This chain connects TRBV7-9 to TRBJ2-7; the D is unclear. CDR1 and CDR2 from the germline V gene are SEHNR and FQNEAQ (reference sequence). CDR3 length equals 13 residues. V was clipped by 3 bases and J by 4 bases, with 10 bases between them. CDR3: CASSLSAAYEQYF. The CDR3 DNA reads TGTGCCAGCAGCTTGTCAGCTGCTTACGAGCAGTACTTC.

The chain couples TRBV19 to TRBJ1-2, with TRBD1 matching 10 bases. The CDR3 contains 13 residues. V lost 6 bases, J lost 5 bases, and 3 bases stayed unmatched. Germline CDR1 reads LNHDA; CDR2 reads SQIVND (reference sequence). The CDR3 nucleotides read TGTGCCAGTAGACCGGGACAGGGGTATGGCTACACCTTC. Its protein is CASRPGQGYGYTF.

The CDR3 DNA sequence: TGTGCTAGTGGTCTCTCCCTCTACGAGCAGTACTTC. Translated, it gives CASGLSLYEQYF. The V gene is TRBV12-5, the J gene TRBJ2-7; D unclear. Germline V gene lookup returns CDR1 LGHNT and CDR2 FRNRAP. The CDR3 is 12 residues long. V lost 5 bases and J 3 bases, leaving 8 bases between the germline ends.

V and J are TRBV7-9 and TRBJ1-1; TRBD1 agrees at 7 bases. The germline V gene has CDR1 SEHNR and CDR2 FQNEAQ (reference sequence). V lost 2 bases and J lost 4; bases outside the gene matches: 4. The CDR3 contains 14 residues. This chain's CDR3 is CASSLPTGRTEAFF. The CDR3, as DNA: TGTGCCAGCAGCTTACCGACAGGGCGCACTGAAGCTTTCTTT.

The genes are TRBV19 and TRBJ1-2; 8 bases are shared with TRBD1. The CDR3 runs 14 residues. CDR1 is LNHDA, CDR2 SQIVND, per germline (reference sequence). V lost 6 bases to trimming and J lost 8 bases; unmatched junction nucleotides: 11. CDR3 in amino acids: CASSPDRALGGYTF. Written as DNA, the CDR3 is TGTGCCAGTAGCCCGGACAGGGCTTTGGGAGGCTACACCTTC.

The V call is TRBV5-1, the J call TRBJ2-1, with D perhaps TRBD1 or TRBD2 (5 bases each). This CDR3 has 14 amino acids. Germline V gene lookup returns CDR1 SGHRS and CDR2 YFSETQ. V gave up 2 bases and J gave up 8 bases, with 14 bases separating them. The CDR3 spells CASSFPGRGDEQFF. The CDR3 bases are TGCGCCAGCAGCTTCCCGGGGCGAGGGGATGAGCAGTTCTTC.

This clone is a singleton in its sample. This chain connects TRBV6-1 to TRBJ1-6, with 12 bases that match TRBD1. The CDR3 loop spans 19 amino acids. Per the germline V gene, CDR1 is MNHNS and CDR2 is SASEGT. Germline trimming cut 4 bases from V and 9 bases from J; bases unmatched to any gene: 16. The chain's CDR3 is CASSVLPPGTGGVGSPLHF. For the CDR3, the DNA is TGTGCCAGCAGTGTTCTCCCCCCCGGGACAGGGGGCGTGGGTTCACCCCTCCACTTT.

V and J are TRBV6-6 and TRBJ2-2; D uncertain. CDR1 and CDR2 from the germline V gene are MNHNY and SVGAGI (reference sequence). V lost 4 bases and J 4 bases, leaving 4 bases between the germline ends. This CDR3 region has 12 residues. The CDR3 here is CASSSATGELFF. CDR3 bases: TGTGCCAGCAGTTCAGCCACCGGGGAGCTGTTTTTT.

This clone was observed once. The CDR3 is CASSIGRRSNEKLFF. For the CDR3, the DNA is TGTGCCAGTAGTATAGGAAGGAGATCTAATGAAAAACTGTTTTTT. The chain employs TRBV19 and TRBJ1-4; D gene uncertain. V lost 1 base to trimming and J lost 3 bases, with 9 bases between them. The CDR3 is 15 residues long. Germline CDR1 is LNHDA and CDR2 is SQIVND (reference sequence).

At least ten counts were recorded for this clone. This chain uses TRBV6-5 with TRBJ2-4, with D perhaps matching TRBD1 (6 bases). Germline CDR1 is MNHEY and CDR2 is SVGAGI. The CDR3 has 14 residues. The V end lost 10 bases, the J end lost 3 bases, and 16 bases lay between the germline ends. The CDR3 region has the DNA TGTGCCACCGCGGCAGGGGCGGGCAAAAACATTCAGTACTTC. It encodes CATAAGAGKNIQYF.

The chain has TRBV5-1 and TRBJ2-2; 10 nucleotides agree with TRBD2. The germline gives CDR1 SGHRS, CDR2 YFSETQ. J lost 2 bases, V lost 0 bases, and 4 bases had no gene match. The CDR3 extends over 17 amino acids. CDR3 sequence reads: CASSLDSSGGNTGELFF. CDR3 coding DNA: TGCGCCAGCAGCTTGGACTCTAGCGGGGGCAACACCGGGGAGCTGTTTTTT.

The V gene is TRBV11-2, the J gene TRBJ1-1, with 7 nucleotides matching TRBD1. From germline, CDR1 is SGHAT and CDR2 FQNNGV. This CDR3 comprises 15 residues. The V and J ends lost 1 base and 4 bases, in that order; junction bases with no gene match: 6. The CDR3 here is CASSLGQGEGTEAFF. The CDR3 DNA reads TGTGCCAGCAGCTTAGGACAGGGAGAGGGCACTGAAGCTTTCTTT.

The chain combines TRBV6-1 with TRBJ2-7; TRBD1 aligns across 7 bases. The V gene's germline CDR1 is MNHNS and CDR2 SASEGT. V shed 7 bases and J 5 bases; nucleotides not matched to a gene: 5. The CDR3 runs to 12 residues. For the CDR3, the DNA is TGTGCCAGCATACGCAGGGGGAACGAGCAGTACTTC. Encoded protein: CASIRRGNEQYF.

The rearrangement joins TRBV2 to TRBJ1-2; no firm D call. Germline CDR1 is SNHLY and CDR2 is FYNNEI. V was clipped by 7 bases and J by 2 bases, with 11 bases between them. This CDR3 is built from 13 residues. The CDR3 protein is CASIRTINYGYTF. CDR3 DNA sequence: TGTGCCAGCATCCGGACCATAAACTATGGCTACACCTTC.

The rearrangement joins TRBV11-2 to TRBJ2-2; TRBD2 might be the D (6 bases). The CDR3 loop spans 16 amino acids. V lost 3 bases to trimming and J lost 0 bases, with 11 bases between them. Germline V gene lookup returns CDR1 SGHAT and CDR2 FQNNGV. As DNA, the CDR3 is TGTGCCAGCAGCTTTCGGGGACTGGCGAACACCGGGGAGCTGTTTTTT. Translating gives CASSFRGLANTGELFF. Supplemented by reference TRBV11-2 and TRBJ2-2, the full variable domain reads EAGVAQSPRYKIIEKRQSVAFWCNPISGHATLYWYQQILGQGPKLLIQFQNNGVVDDSQLPKDRFSAERLKGVDSTLKIQPAKLEDSAVYLCASSFRGLANTGELFFGEGSRLTVL.

The gene calls are TRBV27 and TRBJ2-7; 10 bases match TRBD2. V shed 5 bases and J 4 bases; nucleotides not matched to a gene: 11. This CDR3 region has 16 residues. Germline V gene data show CDR1 as MNHEY and CDR2 as SMNVEV (reference sequence). The CDR3 sequence: CASSPSGGAVDYEQYF. The CDR3 DNA reads TGTGCCAGCAGTCCAAGCGGGGGGGCCGTGGATTACGAGCAGTACTTC.